The clone carrying this TCR beta chain occurred once. The antigen remains unidentified. One entry per CDR3 protein, called by TCRdb with MiXCR from the RT-PCR reads. The sample includes about 780,000 distinct CDR3 sequences, about a fifth seen only once; the top ten take approximately 11%. The CDR3 is 16 residues long. Trimming shortened V by 0 bases and J by 0 bases, and 9 bases separated the two germline ends. The germline CDR1 and CDR2 sequences are LNHNV and YYDKDF (reference sequence). This entry comes from a study of response to subunit inactivated influenza vaccine. Study results and caveats: That few new T cells are recruited by each seasonal influenza vaccination was the authors' suggestion.

The receptor was derived from a man aged 50-59 years who received an inactivated influenza vaccine. Sequenced here: PBMCs from blood, sampled more than 4 days after vaccination. The V gene is TRBV15, the J gene TRBJ2-1; D is unclear. CDR3: CATSRDLSGSYNEQFF. The CDR3 nucleotides are TGTGCCACCAGCAGAGATCTGTCCGGCTCCTACAATGAGCAGTTCTTC.